This T cell receptor (beta chain) originates from a study of OX40 agonist ivuxolimab in advanced cancers. Anyone with autoimmune disease history or systemic immunosuppression was excluded. Blood got drawn at baseline, again on cycle 4 day 1, and then on cycle 7 day 1. V lost 5 bases and J lost 5; bases outside the gene matches: 6. Germline assignment: CDR1 SGHTA and CDR2 FQGNSA. The CDR3 spans 14 residues. With respect to this clone: What it binds is not known.

TCRdb keeps only in-frame clones here, not all; method: immunoSEQ multiplex PCR. The sample has 72,000 or so clones; around 87% are singletons. Study conclusions and caveats: Among expanded peripheral T cells, antigen specificity went undetermined.

This chain uses TRBV7-2 with TRBJ1-1, with 9 bases that match TRBD1. The input for sequencing was CD4+ or CD8+ T cells sorted from blood, taken in a trial of the OX40 agonist ivuxolimab. The sequence was obtained from an adult with an advanced solid tumor such as melanoma, head and neck, liver or kidney cancer. CDR3 sequence: CASSVNRGQTEAFF. The CDR3 nucleotides read TGTGCCAGCAGCGTAAACAGGGGGCAGACTGAAGCTTTCTTT. Combining the CDR3 with reference TRBV7-2 and TRBJ1-1 gives the whole variable domain GAGVSQSPSNKVTEKGKDVELRCDPISGHTALYWYRQSLGQGLEFLIYFQGNSAPDKSGLPSDRFSAERTGGSVSTLTIQRTQQEDSAVYLCASSVNRGQTEAFFGQGTRLTVV.